The rows below give T cell receptor beta chains drawn from one sample of a study of technical replicates of blood from a few donors. Clones were sequenced by immunoSEQ multiplex PCR, and TCRdb holds only the in-frame ones, with some missing. The profile covers 64,000 or so clones, with around 87% appearing a single time and 4.5% to 6% taken by the ten largest. The sequencing input was PBMCs. These receptors all stem from a human donor in good health. Some clones in this sample may be carry-over from other donors' samples. Each CDR3 is given with its conserved first and last residue. A D gene is named only where the DNA matches it firmly. Rows may omit the clone size; those that give it use once, few, many or a size class.

size	D	V	J	DNA	CDR3
-	-	TRBV6-5	TRBJ2-7	TGTGCCAGCAGTTACGGGGGGGCGAACTACGAGCAGTACTTC	CASSYGGANYEQYF
-	-	TRBV15	TRBJ1-1	TGTGCCACCAGCAGAGATTTCGGGCAGGGGGAAGCTTTCTTT	CATSRDFGQGEAFF
-	TRBD1	TRBV27	TRBJ1-5	TGTGCCAGCAGCCAAGACAGGGAGGTTGGCAATCAGCCCCAGCATTTT	CASSQDREVGNQPQHF
-	TRBD1	TRBV18	TRBJ2-5	TGTGCCAGCTCACCACGACAGGGAGAGACCCAGTACTTC	CASSPRQGETQYF
-	TRBD2	TRBV10-3	TRBJ2-3	TGTGCCATCAGACTAGCGGGAGCTACAGATACGCAGTATTTT	CAIRLAGATDTQYF
-	TRBD2	TRBV7-7	TRBJ2-3	TGTGCCAGCAGCCGACTAGCGACTAGCACAGATACGCAGTATTTT	CASSRLATSTDTQYF
-	-	TRBV7-9	TRBJ2-3	TGTGCCAGCAGCTTAGCGGGAGTGGCAGATACGCAGTATTTT	CASSLAGVADTQYF
-	-	TRBV5-8	TRBJ2-7	TGTGCCAGCAGCAGACTAGTTTCCGAGCAGTACTTC	CASSRLVSEQYF
-	-	TRBV21-1	TRBJ2-7	TGTGCCAGCCCTTTGCCACTAGCGGGAGTCATCGGGGGAGTTAACGAGCAGTACTTC	CASPLPLAGVIGGVNEQYF
-	TRBD1	TRBV5-6	TRBJ2-7	TGTGCCAGCAGTTTCGGGACAGGGGGTTACGAGCAGTACTTC	CASSFGTGGYEQYF
few	-	TRBV11-2	TRBJ1-2	TGTGCCAGCAGCTCAGCAGGATCAGGGGTTGGCTACACCTTC	CASSSAGSGVGYTF
-	TRBD1	TRBV6-5	TRBJ2-7	TGTGCCAGCAGTTATTCTACAGGGGGGCGATCTTACGAGCAGTACTTC	CASSYSTGGRSYEQYF
-	-	TRBV27	TRBJ1-1	TGTGCCAGCAGTCCGTATCAGGGGAACACTGAAGCTTTCTTT	CASSPYQGNTEAFF
-	-	TRBV4-3	TRBJ1-2	TGCGCCAGCAGCCAATTACCCCCTTCGGGTGGCTACACCTTC	CASSQLPPSGGYTF
-	TRBD2	TRBV5-1	TRBJ2-7	TGCGCCAGCAGCTTGGCGGTAGCGGGAGGGCCGGACGAGCAGTACTTC	CASSLAVAGGPDEQYF
-	TRBD2	TRBV2	TRBJ2-7	TGTGCCAGCAGGGGAAGCGGGAGGGCGATCGAGCAGTACTTC	CASRGSGRAIEQYF
-	TRBD2	TRBV4-3	TRBJ2-1	TGCGCCAGCAGCCAAGGGGCTAGCGGGGCCTCCTACAATGAGCAGTTCTTC	CASSQGASGASYNEQFF
-	-	TRBV5-4	TRBJ1-2	TGTGCCAGCAGAGGACAGAACTATGGCTACACCTTC	CASRGQNYGYTF
-	-	TRBV11-3	TRBJ2-1	TGTGCCAGCAGCTTAGATGCGGGACAGACCTACAATGAGCAGTTCTTC	CASSLDAGQTYNEQFF
-	TRBD1	TRBV7-2	TRBJ2-3	TGTGCCAGCAGCCCACAGGGGTCCCCATCTTATACGCAGTATTTT	CASSPQGSPSYTQYF
once	-	TRBV23-1	TRBJ1-1	TGCGCCACCCTGGTGGGGAGAAACACTGAAGCTTTCTTT	CATLVGRNTEAFF
-	TRBD1	TRBV4-3	TRBJ2-1	TGCGCCAGCAGCCAATCGGGACAGAGCTCCTACAATGAGCAGTTCTTC	CASSQSGQSSYNEQFF
-	TRBD1	TRBV18	TRBJ1-2	TGTGCCAGCTCACCAAAGACAGGGGATCTCTATGGCTACACCTTC	CASSPKTGDLYGYTF
few	-	TRBV5-6	TRBJ2-1	TGTGCCAGCAGCTTGAGGAGGAACTACAATGAGCAGTTCTTC	CASSLRRNYNEQFF
-	TRBD1	TRBV5-4	TRBJ2-5	TGTGCCAGCAGCACCACAGGGGAAGAGACCCAGTACTTC	CASSTTGEETQYF